The clone carrying this TCR beta chain showed up many times. This CDR3 has 12 residues. V was cut by 6 bases and J by 4 bases, with 12 bases left in between. The germline V gene has CDR1 SQVTM and CDR2 ANQGSEA. TCRdb called the 5' RACE reads again in MiXCR, with one record for every CDR3 protein. The sample lists under 400,000 distinct CDR3 sequences; about 10% were seen once. The sample originates from a study of identical twins. This TCR was sampled from a woman aged 45-65 years in good health. The chain recombines TRBV29-1 with TRBJ2-5; D is unclear. The sample taken for sequencing was naive T cells sorted from blood. The CDR3 DNA reads as TGCAGCGTCGACCCAGGTCCAGAGACCCAGTACTTC. Its translation is CSVDPGPETQYF.